What follows is one T cell receptor (beta chain) and its context. Its binding antigen is unknown. Base qualities were left out, and no much larger clone turns up one base away. The record originates from a study of T cell repertoires in cytomegalovirus infection (dated by TCRdb to about 2019). Study-wide context: Alongside well-studied HLA-B-restricted epitopes, the peptide stimulations were aimed at recently identified HLA-C-restricted CMV epitopes, whose presentation resists viral immunomodulation. Donor HLA type was relevant to the analysis, as public TCR beta signatures indicated carriage of CMV infection together with the matching HLA type. What the work shows at the level of the full study, not this receptor alone: The ex vivo response was dominated by HLA-C-restricted CMV-specific TCR beta clonotypes, and the single most frequent clonotype in two of eight donors was supplied by these HLA-C-restricted clonotypes. Carriers of CMV infection plus the relevant HLA type were discriminated by the cumulative frequency of public TCR beta family members in the study cohort and in an independent roughly 320-donor cohort.

Sequencing instrument: Illumina HiSeq 1500. TCRdb reprocessing: public reads trimmed at Q25 with fastp, clones called with MiXCR, in-frame beta chains kept. CDR3 protein duplicates are merged, each entry listing the most common genes and DNA. This sample holds a few hundred thousand distinct CDR3 sequences; around 29% were observed only once. About 19% of the sample rests with the top ten. The germline V gene yields LGHNA for CDR1 and YNFKEQ for CDR2. Ends trimmed: V by 0 bases, J by 10 bases; bases unmatched to a gene: 9. The CDR3 runs 16 amino acids, cysteine and phenylalanine included. The read is trimmed to its CDR3 DNA, 48 bases read in frame from base 1. The treatment or condition label for this specimen denotes: in vitro stimulation with specific CMV peptide epitopes to enrich CMV-specific T cells.

The V gene is TRBV4-2 and the J gene is TRBJ2-1; 10 central nucleotides agree with TRBD2. The receptor's source is a human donor in good health (CMV status not recorded). Some clones in this sample may be carry-over from other donors' samples. The material sequenced was cultured PBMCs, taken from culture after CMV antigen stimulation. The CDR3 reads as follows: CASSQDVALAGNEQFF. The base sequence is TGTGCCAGCAGCCAAGATGTCGCACTAGCGGGAAACGAGCAGTTCTTC.